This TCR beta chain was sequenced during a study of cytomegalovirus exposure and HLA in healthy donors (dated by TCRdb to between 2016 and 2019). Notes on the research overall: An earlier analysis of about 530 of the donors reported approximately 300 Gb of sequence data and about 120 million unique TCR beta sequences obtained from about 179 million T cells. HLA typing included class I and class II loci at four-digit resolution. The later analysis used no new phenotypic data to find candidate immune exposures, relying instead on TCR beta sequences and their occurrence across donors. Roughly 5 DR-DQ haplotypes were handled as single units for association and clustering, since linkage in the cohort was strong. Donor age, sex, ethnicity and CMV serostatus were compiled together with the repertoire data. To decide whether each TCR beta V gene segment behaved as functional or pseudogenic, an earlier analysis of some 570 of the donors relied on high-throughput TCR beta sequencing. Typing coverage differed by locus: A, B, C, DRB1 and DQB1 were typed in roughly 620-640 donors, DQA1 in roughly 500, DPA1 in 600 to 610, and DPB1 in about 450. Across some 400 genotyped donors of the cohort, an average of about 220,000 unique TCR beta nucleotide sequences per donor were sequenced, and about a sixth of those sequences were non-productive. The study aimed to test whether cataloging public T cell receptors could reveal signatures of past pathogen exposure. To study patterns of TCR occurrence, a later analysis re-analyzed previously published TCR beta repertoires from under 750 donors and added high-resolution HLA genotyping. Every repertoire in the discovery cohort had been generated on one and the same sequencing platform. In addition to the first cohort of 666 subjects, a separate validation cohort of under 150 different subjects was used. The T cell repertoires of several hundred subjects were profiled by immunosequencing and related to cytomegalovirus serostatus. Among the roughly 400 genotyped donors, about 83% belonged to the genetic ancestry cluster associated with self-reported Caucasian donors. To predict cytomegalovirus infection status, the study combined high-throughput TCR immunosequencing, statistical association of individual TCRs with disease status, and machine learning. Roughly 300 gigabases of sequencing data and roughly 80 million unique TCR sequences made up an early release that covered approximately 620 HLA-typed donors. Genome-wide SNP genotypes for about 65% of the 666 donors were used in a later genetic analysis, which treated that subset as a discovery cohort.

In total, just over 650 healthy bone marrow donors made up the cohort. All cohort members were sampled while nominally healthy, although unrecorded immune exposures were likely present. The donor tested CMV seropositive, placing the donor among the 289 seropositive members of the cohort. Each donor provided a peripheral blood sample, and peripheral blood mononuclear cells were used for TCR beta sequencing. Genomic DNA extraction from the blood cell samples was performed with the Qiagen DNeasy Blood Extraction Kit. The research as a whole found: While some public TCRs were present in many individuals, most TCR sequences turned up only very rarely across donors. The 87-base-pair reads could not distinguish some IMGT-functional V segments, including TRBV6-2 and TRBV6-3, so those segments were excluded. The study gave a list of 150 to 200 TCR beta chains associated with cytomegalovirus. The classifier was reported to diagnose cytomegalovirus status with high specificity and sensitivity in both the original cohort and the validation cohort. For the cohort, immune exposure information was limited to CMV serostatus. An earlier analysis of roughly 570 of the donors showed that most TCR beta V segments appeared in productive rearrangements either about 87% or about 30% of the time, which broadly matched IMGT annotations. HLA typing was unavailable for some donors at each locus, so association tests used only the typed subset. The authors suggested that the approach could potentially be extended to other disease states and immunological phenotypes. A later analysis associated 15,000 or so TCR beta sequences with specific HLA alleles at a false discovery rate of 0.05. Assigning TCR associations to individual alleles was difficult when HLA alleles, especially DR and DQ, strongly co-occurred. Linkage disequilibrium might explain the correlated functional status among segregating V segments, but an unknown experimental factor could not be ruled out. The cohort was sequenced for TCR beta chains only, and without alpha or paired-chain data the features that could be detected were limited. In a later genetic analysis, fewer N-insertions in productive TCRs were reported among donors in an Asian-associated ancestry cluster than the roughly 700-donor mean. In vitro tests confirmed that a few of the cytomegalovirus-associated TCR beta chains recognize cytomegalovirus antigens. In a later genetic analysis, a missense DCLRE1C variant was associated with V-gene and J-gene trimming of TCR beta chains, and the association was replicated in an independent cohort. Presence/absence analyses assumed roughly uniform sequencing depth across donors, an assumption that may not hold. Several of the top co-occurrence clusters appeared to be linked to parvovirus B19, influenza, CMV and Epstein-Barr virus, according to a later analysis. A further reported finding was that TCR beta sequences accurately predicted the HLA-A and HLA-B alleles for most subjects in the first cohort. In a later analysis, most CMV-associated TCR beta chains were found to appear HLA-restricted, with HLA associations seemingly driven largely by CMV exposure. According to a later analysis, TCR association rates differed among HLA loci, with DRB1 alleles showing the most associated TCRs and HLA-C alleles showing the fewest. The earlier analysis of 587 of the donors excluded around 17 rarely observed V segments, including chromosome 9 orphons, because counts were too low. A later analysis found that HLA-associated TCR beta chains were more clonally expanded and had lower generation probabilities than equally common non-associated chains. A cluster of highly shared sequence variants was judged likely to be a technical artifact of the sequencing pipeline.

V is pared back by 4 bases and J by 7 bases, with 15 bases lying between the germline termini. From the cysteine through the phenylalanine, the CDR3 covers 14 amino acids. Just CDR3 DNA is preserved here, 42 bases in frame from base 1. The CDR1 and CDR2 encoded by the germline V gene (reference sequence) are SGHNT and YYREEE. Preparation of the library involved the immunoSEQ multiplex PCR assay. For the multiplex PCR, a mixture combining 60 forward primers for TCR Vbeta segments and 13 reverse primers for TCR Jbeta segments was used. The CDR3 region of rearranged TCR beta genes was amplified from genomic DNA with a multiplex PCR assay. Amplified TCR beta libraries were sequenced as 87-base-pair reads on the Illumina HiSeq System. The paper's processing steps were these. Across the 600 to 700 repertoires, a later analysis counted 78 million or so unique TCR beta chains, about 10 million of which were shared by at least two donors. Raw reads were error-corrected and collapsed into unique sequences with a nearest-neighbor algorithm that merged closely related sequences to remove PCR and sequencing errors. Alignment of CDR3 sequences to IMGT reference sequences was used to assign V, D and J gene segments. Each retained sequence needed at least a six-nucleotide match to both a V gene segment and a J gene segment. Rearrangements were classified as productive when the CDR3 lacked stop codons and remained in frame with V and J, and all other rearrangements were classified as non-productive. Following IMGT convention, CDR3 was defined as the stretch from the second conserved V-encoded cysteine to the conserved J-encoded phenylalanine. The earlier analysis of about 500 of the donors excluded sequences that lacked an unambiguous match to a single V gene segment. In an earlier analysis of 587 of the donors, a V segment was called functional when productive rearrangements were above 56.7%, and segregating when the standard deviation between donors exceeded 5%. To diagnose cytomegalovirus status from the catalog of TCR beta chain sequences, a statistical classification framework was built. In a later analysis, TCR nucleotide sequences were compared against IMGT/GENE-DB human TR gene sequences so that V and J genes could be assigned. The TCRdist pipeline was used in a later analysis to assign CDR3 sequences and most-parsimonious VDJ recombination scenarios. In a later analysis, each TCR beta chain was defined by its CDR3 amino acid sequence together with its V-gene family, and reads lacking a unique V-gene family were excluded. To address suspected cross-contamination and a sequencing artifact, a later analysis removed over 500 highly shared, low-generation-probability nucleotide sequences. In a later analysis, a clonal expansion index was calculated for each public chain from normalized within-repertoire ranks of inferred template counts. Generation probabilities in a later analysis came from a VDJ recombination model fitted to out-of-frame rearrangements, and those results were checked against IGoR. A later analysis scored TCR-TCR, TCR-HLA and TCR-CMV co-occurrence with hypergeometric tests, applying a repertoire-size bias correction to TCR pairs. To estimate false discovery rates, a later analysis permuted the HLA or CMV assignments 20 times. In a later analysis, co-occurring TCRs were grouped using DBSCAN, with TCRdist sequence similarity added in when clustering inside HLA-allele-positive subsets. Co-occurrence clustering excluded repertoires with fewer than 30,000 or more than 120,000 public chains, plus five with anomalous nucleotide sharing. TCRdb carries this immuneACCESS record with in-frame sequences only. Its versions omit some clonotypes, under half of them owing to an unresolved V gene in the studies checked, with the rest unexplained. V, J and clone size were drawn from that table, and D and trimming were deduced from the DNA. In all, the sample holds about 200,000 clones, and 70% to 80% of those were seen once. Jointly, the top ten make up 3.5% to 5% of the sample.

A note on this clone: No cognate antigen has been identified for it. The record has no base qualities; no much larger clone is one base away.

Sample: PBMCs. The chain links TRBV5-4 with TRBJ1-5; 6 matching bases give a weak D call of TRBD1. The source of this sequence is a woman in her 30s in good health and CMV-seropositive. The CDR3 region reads CASSLQGSEQPQHF. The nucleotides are TGTGCCAGCAGCCTACAGGGATCTGAACAGCCCCAGCATTTT. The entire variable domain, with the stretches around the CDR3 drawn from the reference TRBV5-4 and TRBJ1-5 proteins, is ETGVTQSPTHLIKTRGQQVTLRCSSQSGHNTVSWYQQALGQGPQFIFQYYREEENGRGNFPPRFSGLQFPNYSSELNVNALELDDSALYLCASSLQGSEQPQHFGDGTRLSIL.